The TCR beta chain described here comes from a study of blood T cell repertoires in COVID-19. Assay used: immunoSEQ multiplex PCR; TCRdb lists only in-frame clones, some missing. In the table there are hundreds of thousands of clones, 86% of which are singletons. CDR1 and CDR2 from the germline V gene are MNHEY and SVGAGI. With V trimmed by 3 bases and J by 4 bases, 2 bases remained unmatched. The length of the CDR3 is 13 residues. This clonotype originated in a woman aged 45-60 years in a cohort exposed to, infected with or recovered from COVID-19 (not recorded which). V is TRBV6-5 and J is TRBJ2-5, with 7 nucleotides matching TRBD2. The sequencing sample was made of PBMCs or T cells enriched from blood (not recorded which). CDR3 in amino acids: CASSYRGGETQYF. The CDR3 coding sequence is TGTGCCAGCAGTTATCGCGGGGGAGAGACCCAGTACTTC.